The 26 T cell receptor beta chains listed next were all sequenced from one sample in a study of T cell repertoires in ileal Crohn's disease (dated by TCRdb to the late 2010s). The library was obtained by the immunoSEQ multiplex PCR assay. TCRdb carries this immuneACCESS record with in-frame sequences only. Its versions omit some clonotypes, under half of them owing to an unresolved V gene in the studies checked, with the rest unexplained. The sample table records over 3,000 clones; around 70% of these occur just once. More than 20% of the sample is taken by the ten largest. The time point label for this specimen denotes: neoterminal ileum biopsy at postoperative endoscopy, about 6 months after surgery. The sequenced sample was ileal tissue. Receptors originate from an adult with Crohn's disease.

The chain joins TRBV7-3 to TRBJ2-6; D ambiguous. Trimming took 3 bases from V and 0 from J, leaving 3 bases between them. CDR1 is SGHTA and CDR2 is FQGTGA in the germline V gene. The CDR3 extends over 14 amino acids. CDR3 sequence (DNA): TGTGCCAGCAGCTTTTACTCTGGGGCCAACGTCCTGACTTTC. Amino acids: CASSFYSGANVLTF.

This clone occurred a few times. The chain employs TRBV6-5 and TRBJ1-4; possibly TRBD1 for D (6 bases). Germline CDR1 reads MNHEY; CDR2 reads SVGAGI. This CDR3 contains 13 residues. V gave up 6 bases and J gave up 4 bases, with 9 bases separating them. In nucleotides, the CDR3 is TGTGCCAGCAGGGGGGGGCTTAATGAAAAACTGTTTTTT. This encodes CASRGGLNEKLFF.

This clone was seen a few times. The chain carries TRBV9 and TRBJ2-5; possible D gene TRBD1, 5 bases. Trimming took 3 bases from V and 1 from J, leaving 10 bases between them. The CDR3 runs 14 residues. From germline, CDR1 is SGDLS and CDR2 YYNGEE. CDR3 loop: CASSGDRLQETQYF. In DNA form, the CDR3 reads TGTGCCAGCAGCGGAGACAGACTCCAAGAGACCCAGTACTTC.

This chain uses TRBV28 with TRBJ2-3; 11 nucleotides align to TRBD2. CDR3 length: 17 amino acids. J was trimmed by 5 bases and V by 3 bases; bases with no gene match: 10. Germline CDR1 and CDR2: MDHEN and SYDVKM. CDR3 DNA sequence: TGTGCCAGCAGTTTTGTAACTAGCGGGAGAGTTGGAGATACGCAGTATTTT. It specifies CASSFVTSGRVGDTQYF.

This clone turned up a few times. This sequence joins TRBV6-1 and TRBJ2-7, with 8 bases that match TRBD2. The CDR3 is 14 residues long. V was pared by 5 bases and J by 0 bases, with 3 bases of the junction left unmatched. Germline V CDR1 and CDR2: MNHNS, SASEGT. CDR3 DNA sequence: TGTGCCAGCAGTCAGCGGGGGAGCTCCTACGAGCAGTACTTC. Amino acid sequence: CASSQRGSSYEQYF.

The chain joins TRBV19 to TRBJ2-7; D gene unclear. CDR3 size: 12 residues. Trimming took 9 bases from V and 5 from J, leaving 14 bases between them. CDR1 is LNHDA, CDR2 SQIVND, per germline (reference sequence). This CDR3 is CASLSPVDEQYF. In DNA, the CDR3 is TGTGCCAGCCTCAGTCCAGTGGACGAGCAGTACTTC.

DNA of the CDR3: TGTGCCAGTAGTATAGCGCCAGGGGGCGAATACGAGCAGTACTTC. Protein: CASSIAPGGEYEQYF. This chain links TRBV19 with TRBJ2-7; 8 nucleotides line up with TRBD1. The V gene end was trimmed by 1 base and the J gene end by 4 bases; junction bases not matched to a gene: 6. Germline CDR1 and CDR2: LNHDA and SQIVND (reference sequence). This CDR3 spans 15 amino acids.

This clone was counted only a few times. The chain carries TRBV27 and TRBJ1-1, with TRBD1 matching 9 bases. V shed 4 bases and J 5 bases; nucleotides not matched to a gene: 8. Germline V gene data show CDR1 as MNHEY and CDR2 as SMNVEV (reference sequence). CDR3 length equals 15 residues. The CDR3 nucleotides read TGTGCCAGCAGTTCCCACAGGGGGCTCAGAACTGAAGCTTTCTTT. This translates into CASSSHRGLRTEAFF.

This clone turned up a few times. The rearrangement links TRBV27 to TRBJ1-1; 8 bases are shared with TRBD1. The germline V gene has CDR1 MNHEY and CDR2 SMNVEV (reference sequence). This CDR3 region has 15 residues. Unmatched junction bases numbered 6, after V lost 5 bases and J lost 1 base. The CDR3 DNA is TGTGCCAGCAGTCCAGCAGGGACAGGGAACACTGAAGCTTTCTTT. Protein: CASSPAGTGNTEAFF.

V gene TRBV4-3 combines with J gene TRBJ1-5, with 9 positions matching TRBD1. The germline V gene has CDR1 LGHNA and CDR2 YSLEER. The ends lost 3 bases at V and 1 base at J; junction bases unmatched: 4. This CDR3 is 16 amino acids long. CDR3 DNA sequence: TGCGCCAGCAGCCAGGGGACAGGGTTGAGCAATCAGCCCCAGCATTTT. This gives the protein CASSQGTGLSNQPQHF.

This rearrangement joins TRBV5-5 to TRBJ1-1; D ambiguous. The CDR3 consists of 14 residues. CDR1 and CDR2 from the germline V gene are SGHKS and YYEKEE (reference sequence). The V end lost 4 bases, the J end lost 4 bases, and 14 bases lay between the germline ends. The CDR3 bases are TGTGCCAGCAGCCCCGGGGTTGAGGGCACTGAAGCTTTCTTT. It translates to CASSPGVEGTEAFF.

The J gene is TRBJ1-2, the V gene TRBV14, with a tentative D call TRBD1 (5 bases). CDR1 and CDR2 (germline): SGHDN, FVKESK. The V end lost 1 base, the J end lost 4 bases, and 13 bases lay between the germline ends. The CDR3 has 15 amino acids. The CDR3 nucleotides are TGTGCCAGCAGCCAAGTTGGGGCCCCTGGCTATGGCTACACCTTC. Residues: CASSQVGAPGYGYTF.

V is TRBV4-1 and J is TRBJ2-7; 10 bases align to TRBD1. The CDR3 extends over 16 amino acids. With V trimmed by 5 bases and J by 6 bases, 13 bases remained unmatched. Germline V lookup: CDR1 MGHRA, CDR2 YSYEKL. DNA for the CDR3: TGCGCCAGCAGCACCCTGGGACAGGGGCAGGGGGGCGAGCAGTACTTC. Translation gives CASSTLGQGQGGEQYF.

The chain has TRBV30 and TRBJ1-1; a possible D gene is TRBD1 (5 bases). The V gene lost 3 bases and the J gene lost 4 bases, with 15 bases spanning the gap. Germline V gives CDR1 GTSNPN, CDR2 SVGIG (reference sequence). CDR3 length equals 14 residues. The CDR3 loop is CAWSPPGVGTEAFF. The CDR3 nucleotides read TGTGCCTGGAGCCCCCCGGGGGTTGGCACTGAAGCTTTCTTT.

The rearrangement joins TRBV28 to TRBJ1-1; 10 nucleotides align to TRBD1. V gave up 1 base and J gave up 0 bases; unmatched junction bases: 5. There are 17 residues in the CDR3. Per the germline V gene, CDR1 is MDHEN and CDR2 is SYDVKM. The CDR3 is CASSLLGTGEMNTEAFF. The CDR3 coding sequence is TGTGCCAGCAGTTTATTGGGGACAGGGGAAATGAACACTGAAGCTTTCTTT.

This clone was recorded a few times. V is TRBV27 and J is TRBJ2-7; D is perhaps TRBD2 (6 bases). The CDR3 has 13 amino acids. Germline lookup yields CDR1 MNHEY and CDR2 SMNVEV (reference sequence). V was clipped by 2 bases and J by 4 bases, with 9 bases between them. CDR3 in DNA: TGTGCCAGCAGTTTAGGGGGGAGGTACGAGCAGTACTTC. Translated, it gives CASSLGGRYEQYF.

The chain recombines TRBV29-1 with TRBJ2-7; 8 nucleotides match TRBD1. Germline trimming cut 3 bases from V and 3 bases from J; bases unmatched to any gene: 4. The CDR3 consists of 13 residues. Per the germline V gene, CDR1 is SQVTM and CDR2 is ANQGSEA. Here the CDR3 DNA reads TGCAGCGTTGAGTCAGGGGGCGTCTACGAGCAGTACTTC. Its translation: CSVESGGVYEQYF.

The gene calls are TRBV11-3 and TRBJ2-1, with D tentatively TRBD2 (5 bases). Germline V gene sequence: CDR1 SGHNT, CDR2 YENEEA. This CDR3 has 13 amino acids. Trimming stripped 5 bases from V and 9 bases from J, with 14 bases between. CDR3 coding DNA: TGTGCCAGCAGCCCCCGGACTGAGGGTGAGCAGTTCTTC. Amino acid sequence: CASSPRTEGEQFF.

V and J are TRBV6-5 and TRBJ1-2, with 7 bases fitting TRBD1. This CDR3 spans 14 amino acids. Germline V gene data show CDR1 as MNHEY and CDR2 as SVGAGI. The ends lost 6 bases at V and 4 bases at J; junction bases unmatched: 8. CDR3 sequence reads: CASREPGTVYGYTF. CDR3 bases: TGTGCCAGCAGAGAGCCCGGGACAGTCTATGGCTACACCTTC.

The chain uses TRBV6-1 and TRBJ2-1; 9 bases are shared with TRBD1. The trim removed 0 bases at V and 9 bases at J, leaving 9 bases unmatched. The germline gives CDR1 MNHNS, CDR2 SASEGT. This CDR3 comprises 16 residues. DNA for the CDR3: TGTGCCAGCAGTGAAGCGCTGAACAGGGGGCTCGGTGAGCAGTTCTTC. Encoded protein: CASSEALNRGLGEQFF.

V is TRBV19 and J is TRBJ2-7; 7 bases line up with TRBD1. The junction had 4 bases not matched to a gene; V was cut back by 3 bases and J by 2 bases. The germline V gene has CDR1 LNHDA and CDR2 SQIVND (reference sequence). The CDR3 contains 14 residues. CDR3 nucleotides: TGTGCCAGTAGTATTGAGACAGGGCCCTACGAGCAGTACTTC. Translation gives CASSIETGPYEQYF.

This rearrangement joins TRBV9 to TRBJ1-5, with a possible D match to TRBD1 (5 bases). V was pared by 3 bases and J by 4 bases, with 14 bases between. Germline CDR1 and CDR2: SGDLS and YYNGEE. The CDR3 extends over 15 amino acids. The CDR3 is CASSEVRDWNQPQHF. CDR3 sequence (DNA): TGTGCCAGCAGCGAGGTCCGGGACTGGAATCAGCCCCAGCATTTT.

The V gene is TRBV9, the J gene TRBJ2-5; TRBD1 matches 8 bases. Trimming took 0 bases from V and 4 from J; bases not matched to a gene: 8. Germline V gene sequence: CDR1 SGDLS, CDR2 YYNGEE. The CDR3 consists of 16 residues. The CDR3 reads CASSVGQGAGRETQYF. DNA for the CDR3: TGTGCCAGCAGCGTAGGTCAGGGGGCGGGTAGAGAGACCCAGTACTTC.

The CDR3 sequence is CASTLGQGGGEKLFF. The CDR3 region has the DNA TGCGCCAGCACCCTAGGACAGGGCGGGGGTGAAAAACTGTTTTTT. The J gene is TRBJ1-4, the V gene TRBV5-1, with 8 bases lining up with TRBD1. The J segment lost 7 bases and the V segment lost 6 bases, leaving 11 bases of the junction unmatched. The germline V gene has CDR1 SGHRS and CDR2 YFSETQ. This CDR3 is built from 15 residues.

This clone was observed a few times. This sequence joins TRBV4-2 and TRBJ2-4; TRBD2 matches 11 bases. V lost 0 bases, J lost 6 bases, and 10 bases stayed unmatched. The V gene's germline CDR1 is LGHNA and CDR2 YNFKEQ. CDR3 length: 18 residues. CDR3 region: CASSQEGSSGGRGNIQYF. The CDR3 nucleotides are TGTGCCAGCAGCCAAGAAGGATCTAGCGGGGGGAGGGGAAACATTCAGTACTTC.

The J gene is TRBJ2-5, the V gene TRBV5-6; 10 bases line up with TRBD1. The CDR3 runs to 17 residues. V gave up 0 bases and J gave up 3 bases; unmatched junction bases: 8. From germline, CDR1 is SGHDT and CDR2 YYEEEE. The DNA for the CDR3 is TGTGCCAGCAGCTTGGCTCGGGACAGGGGCAGAGAAGAGACCCAGTACTTC. This translates into CASSLARDRGREETQYF.